Listed below are T cell receptor beta chains from one sample, sequenced in a study of T cell repertoires in ileal Crohn's disease. The data were produced by immunoSEQ multiplex PCR, yet TCRdb's version contains in-frame clones alone and is incomplete. The table lists thousands of clones, about 95% of them singletons. Sequencing input: ileal tissue. These receptors were obtained from an adult with Crohn's disease. Both conserved end residues are part of each CDR3. The order of the fields is clone size, V gene, D gene, J gene, CDR3 protein, CDR3 DNA. A D gene is named only where the DNA matches it firmly. Size is stated for part of the rows, as once, few or many counts, or as a class when the clone is expanded.

size: -
V: TRBV25-1
D: -
J: TRBJ1-5
CDR3: CASSASGQPVDQPQHF
DNA: TGTGCCAGCAGTGCTTCGGGACAACCGGTTGACCAGCCCCAGCATTTT

size: -
V: TRBV7-8
D: -
J: TRBJ1-3
CDR3: CASSHHRDSGNTIYF
DNA: TGTGCCAGCAGTCACCACAGGGACTCTGGAAACACCATATATTTT

size: -
V: TRBV6-1
D: TRBD1
J: TRBJ1-5
CDR3: CASSDQRTGNSNQPQHF
DNA: TGTGCCAGCAGTGATCAGAGGACAGGGAATAGCAATCAGCCCCAGCATTTT

size: -
V: TRBV10-3
D: -
J: TRBJ1-4
CDR3: CATTDISTNEKLFF
DNA: TGTGCCACTACGGACATTTCAACTAATGAAAAACTGTTTTTT

size: -
V: TRBV5-1
D: -
J: TRBJ2-7
CDR3: CASRPRQATYEQYF
DNA: TGCGCCAGCCGGCCTCGACAGGCGACCTACGAGCAGTACTTC

size: -
V: TRBV18
D: -
J: TRBJ2-5
CDR3: CASSPPGRQGPYQETQYF
DNA: TGTGCCAGCTCACCACCCGGGAGGCAGGGGCCGTACCAAGAGACCCAGTACTTC

size: -
V: TRBV2
D: -
J: TRBJ2-4
CDR3: CASSARRTDIQYF
DNA: TGTGCCAGCAGTGCCCGTCGAACGGACATTCAGTACTTC

size: -
V: TRBV6-1
D: -
J: TRBJ1-4
CDR3: CASSEDGSYEKLFF
DNA: TGTGCCAGCAGTGAAGATGGCAGTTATGAAAAACTGTTTTTT

size: -
V: TRBV19
D: -
J: TRBJ1-1
CDR3: CATRSDEGLGINTEAFF
DNA: TGTGCCACCCGGTCCGATGAGGGTTTAGGTATTAACACTGAAGCTTTCTTT

size: once
V: TRBV19
D: -
J: TRBJ1-2
CDR3: CASSGSYLGYGYTF
DNA: TGTGCCAGTAGTGGCAGCTATCTAGGCTATGGCTACACCTTC

size: -
V: TRBV7-2
D: TRBD1
J: TRBJ1-6
CDR3: CASSLQGAANSPLHF
DNA: TGTGCCAGCAGCTTACAGGGGGCGGCTAATTCACCCCTCCACTTT

size: -
V: TRBV6-5
D: TRBD1
J: TRBJ2-5
CDR3: CASSQGQGKTQYF
DNA: TGTGCCAGCAGCCAGGGACAGGGGAAGACCCAGTACTTC

size: -
V: TRBV19
D: -
J: TRBJ2-5
CDR3: CASSIMGSTGQETQYF
DNA: TGTGCCAGTAGTATTATGGGGTCGACAGGACAAGAGACCCAGTACTTC

size: -
V: TRBV27
D: TRBD2
J: TRBJ2-7
CDR3: CASSYRLAGPGGYEQYF
DNA: TGTGCCAGCAGTTACCGACTAGCGGGCCCCGGGGGCTACGAGCAGTACTTC

size: -
V: TRBV11-2
D: TRBD2
J: TRBJ2-5
CDR3: CASSGIRGGIRETQYF
DNA: TGTGCCAGCAGCGGTATACGGGGGGGGATACGAGAGACCCAGTACTTC

size: -
V: TRBV7-2
D: TRBD2
J: TRBJ2-7
CDR3: CASSLVQRGGFEQYF
DNA: TGTGCCAGCAGCTTAGTTCAGCGGGGGGGTTTCGAGCAGTACTTC

size: once
V: TRBV15
D: TRBD2
J: TRBJ2-7
CDR3: CATSRGLAATYEQYF
DNA: TGTGCCACCAGCAGAGGTCTAGCGGCAACCTACGAGCAGTACTTC

size: -
V: TRBV27
D: -
J: TRBJ1-4
CDR3: CASAGVATNEKLFF
DNA: TGTGCCAGCGCGGGGGTTGCAACTAATGAAAAACTGTTTTTT

size: -
V: TRBV5-1
D: TRBD2
J: TRBJ2-3
CDR3: CASSLQRGDTDTQYF
DNA: TGCGCCAGCAGCCTCCAGCGGGGGGACACAGATACGCAGTATTTT

size: -
V: TRBV28
D: -
J: TRBJ2-3
CDR3: CASSHPSTLHGTQYF
DNA: TGTGCCAGCAGTCACCCTAGCACCCTACACGGTACGCAGTATTTT

size: -
V: TRBV5-1
D: -
J: TRBJ2-3
CDR3: CASSLVGRVGTDTQYF
DNA: TGCGCCAGCAGCTTGGTCGGCAGGGTGGGCACAGATACGCAGTATTTT

size: -
V: TRBV7-2
D: -
J: TRBJ1-2
CDR3: CASSLMALGGYTF
DNA: TGTGCCAGCAGCTTGATGGCCCTTGGTGGCTACACCTTC

size: -
V: TRBV18
D: TRBD2
J: TRBJ2-5
CDR3: CASSRLTQSGGGETQYF
DNA: TGTGCCAGCTCTCGCCTCACGCAGAGCGGGGGTGGTGAGACCCAGTACTTC

size: -
V: TRBV5-4
D: -
J: TRBJ2-3
CDR3: CASSFRSGVNTDTQYF
DNA: TGTGCCAGCAGTTTCCGGTCGGGGGTAAACACAGATACGCAGTATTTT

size: -
V: TRBV7-6
D: TRBD1
J: TRBJ2-7
CDR3: CASSASLQGAPLDEQYF
DNA: TGTGCCAGCAGCGCCAGTCTACAGGGGGCTCCTCTCGACGAGCAGTACTTC

size: -
V: TRBV18
D: TRBD1
J: TRBJ1-5
CDR3: CASSPGQGSQPQHF
DNA: TGTGCCAGCTCACCTGGACAGGGGAGTCAGCCCCAGCATTTT

size: -
V: TRBV4-2
D: -
J: TRBJ1-5
CDR3: CASSQDPTGLQPQHF
DNA: TGTGCCAGCAGCCAAGATCCGACAGGTTTACAGCCCCAGCATTTT

size: -
V: TRBV6-6
D: -
J: TRBJ1-5
CDR3: CASNIQGRSNQPQHF
DNA: TGTGCCAGCAATATCCAGGGGCGCAGCAATCAGCCCCAGCATTTT

size: -
V: TRBV11-2
D: -
J: TRBJ2-4
CDR3: CASSLSVPGMSGSIQYF
DNA: TGTGCCAGCAGCTTAAGTGTTCCGGGCATGTCGGGAAGCATTCAGTACTTC

size: -
V: TRBV5-1
D: -
J: TRBJ2-1
CDR3: CASSSAGWSNEQFF
DNA: TGCGCCAGCAGTTCCGCAGGGTGGAGCAATGAGCAGTTCTTC

size: -
V: TRBV7-3
D: -
J: TRBJ1-6
CDR3: CASSIDGGRNSPLHF
DNA: TGTGCCAGCAGCATCGACGGGGGTCGTAATTCACCCCTCCACTTT

size: -
V: TRBV28
D: TRBD2
J: TRBJ2-2
CDR3: CASSSLAGSTTGELFF
DNA: TGTGCCAGCAGTTCCCTAGCGGGGTCGACGACCGGGGAGCTGTTTTTT

size: -
V: TRBV30
D: -
J: TRBJ2-7
CDR3: CAWSWAIETEQYF
DNA: TGTGCCTGGAGTTGGGCAATTGAGACCGAGCAGTACTTC

size: -
V: TRBV2
D: -
J: TRBJ2-3
CDR3: CASAAGRATQYF
DNA: TGTGCTTCCGCCGCAGGCAGGGCTACGCAGTATTTT

size: -
V: TRBV5-6
D: TRBD1
J: TRBJ1-1
CDR3: CASSFRDRVNTEAFF
DNA: TGTGCCAGCAGTTTCCGGGACAGGGTGAACACTGAAGCTTTCTTT

size: -
V: TRBV19
D: -
J: TRBJ1-5
CDR3: CASSDRSSNQPQHF
DNA: TGTGCCAGTAGTGACAGGAGTAGCAATCAGCCCCAGCATTTT

size: -
V: TRBV7-9
D: -
J: TRBJ1-6
CDR3: CASSPEGQGSPLHF
DNA: TGTGCCAGCAGCCCCGAAGGGCAGGGCTCACCCCTCCACTTT

size: -
V: TRBV28
D: -
J: TRBJ2-3
CDR3: CASTLLAGDTQYF
DNA: TGTGCCAGCACTCTCCTGGCGGGAGATACGCAGTATTTT

size: -
V: TRBV7-6
D: TRBD1
J: TRBJ2-5
CDR3: CASSRWIQGQETQYF
DNA: TGTGCCAGCAGCCGATGGATACAGGGGCAAGAGACCCAGTACTTC

size: -
V: TRBV28
D: -
J: TRBJ1-2
CDR3: CASFAVRGYTF
DNA: TGTGCCAGTTTTGCAGTTCGTGGCTACACCTTC

size: -
V: TRBV19
D: TRBD2
J: TRBJ2-5
CDR3: CASSFTLAAETQYF
DNA: TGTGCCAGTAGTTTCACTCTAGCGGCGGAGACCCAGTACTTC

size: few
V: TRBV2
D: -
J: TRBJ2-2
CDR3: CASSEVAGSTGELFF
DNA: TGTGCCAGCAGTGAGGTTGCGGGGAGCACCGGGGAGCTGTTTTTT

size: -
V: TRBV5-4
D: -
J: TRBJ1-1
CDR3: CASSTSRAPGTEAFF
DNA: TGTGCCAGCAGCACCTCCCGGGCCCCAGGGACTGAAGCTTTCTTT

size: -
V: TRBV9
D: -
J: TRBJ2-1
CDR3: CASSVVGTSYNEQFF
DNA: TGTGCCAGCAGCGTAGTCGGGACTTCCTACAATGAGCAGTTCTTC

size: -
V: TRBV6-5
D: -
J: TRBJ1-3
CDR3: CASSPFGDGNTIYF
DNA: TGTGCCAGCAGTCCATTCGGGGATGGAAACACCATATATTTT

size: -
V: TRBV5-1
D: -
J: TRBJ1-1
CDR3: CASSLAPLTGGLF
DNA: TGCGCCAGCAGCTTGGCCCCGCTTACGGGAGGCCTTTTT

size: -
V: TRBV28
D: TRBD1
J: TRBJ2-6
CDR3: CASSPQGMGNSGANVLTF
DNA: TGTGCCAGCAGTCCACAGGGGATGGGGAACTCTGGGGCCAACGTCCTGACTTTC

size: -
V: TRBV5-1
D: -
J: TRBJ1-3
CDR3: CASSEAGNTIYF
DNA: TGCGCCAGCAGCGAGGCTGGAAACACCATATATTTT

size: once
V: TRBV2
D: -
J: TRBJ2-7
CDR3: CASTRDSEQYF
DNA: TGTGCCAGCACCCGTGACTCCGAGCAGTACTTC

size: -
V: TRBV4-1
D: -
J: TRBJ1-4
CDR3: CASSQPRGGANRGATNEKLFF
DNA: TGCGCCAGCAGCCAACCCCGGGGGGGCGCGAATAGAGGTGCAACTAATGAAAAACTGTTTTTT